Listed below are T cell receptor beta chains from one sample, sequenced in a study of blood T cell repertoires in COVID-19. The data were produced by immunoSEQ multiplex PCR, yet TCRdb's version contains in-frame clones alone and is incomplete. The sample yields about 330,000 clones, 88% seen once. Sequencing was carried out using PBMCs or T cells enriched from blood (not recorded which). The receptors here all came from a man aged 25-40 years who had recovered from COVID-19. The CDR3 runs from the conserved cysteine through the conserved F or W. D genes are given only for firm matches. Clone size is given for some rows only: seen once, a few or many times, or a class if the clone is expanded.

V gene	clone size	D gene	J gene	CDR3 DNA	CDR3 protein
TRBV7-8	.	TRBD1	TRBJ1-5	TGTGCCAGCAGCTTAGCAGGGGAGACAGGGATATTGCAGCCCCAGCATTTT	CASSLAGETGILQPQHF
TRBV7-2	.	.	TRBJ2-7	TGTGCCAGCAGCTTAGCTGTCGGGGTCCAGGGGTTTGAGCAGTACTTC	CASSLAVGVQGFEQYF
TRBV19	.	TRBD1	TRBJ1-5	TGTGCCAGTATCTCGGACAGGGGGCTGGGACAGCCCCAGCATTTT	CASISDRGLGQPQHF
TRBV7-8	.	.	TRBJ2-3	TGTGCCAGCAGCCCACTAAGCGATACGCAGTATTTT	CASSPLSDTQYF
TRBV12-3/TRBV12-4	.	TRBD1	TRBJ1-2	TGTGCCAGCAGCCGCTCAGGGGGCTATGGCTACACCTTC	CASSRSGGYGYTF
TRBV7-6	.	TRBD1	TRBJ2-7	TGTGCCAGCAGCTTAGTGCCGGGACAGGGACCCTACGAGCAGTACTTC	CASSLVPGQGPYEQYF
TRBV7-9	few	TRBD2	TRBJ2-3	TGTGCCAGCAGCTTAGATCCTAGCGGGATGGCAGATACGCAGTATTTT	CASSLDPSGMADTQYF
TRBV2	.	.	TRBJ2-7	TGTGCCAGCAGTGATAGGGAGTATTACGAGCAGTACTTC	CASSDREYYEQYF
TRBV10-1	.	.	TRBJ2-5	TGCGCCAGCAGGAACGATACTGATAGCGCACAAGAGACCCAGTACTTC	CASRNDTDSAQETQYF
TRBV14	.	.	TRBJ2-7	TGTGCCAGCAGCCAAGATATGTCCAAAGGACACATTCCTGAGCAGTACTTC	CASSQDMSKGHIPEQYF